Listed below are T cell receptor beta chains from one sample, sequenced in a study of T cell repertoires in cytomegalovirus infection. A single record per CDR3 protein comes from TCRdb applying MiXCR to the reads. The table includes about 180,000 distinct CDR3 sequences, about 15% detected once. Sequenced input: PBMCs. The receptors stem from a human donor in good health (CMV status not recorded). Some clones in this sample may be carry-over from other donors' samples. Each CDR3 is given with its conserved first and last residue. D genes are given only for firm matches. Clone sizes are given selectively: once, few, many, or a class where the clone is expanded.

D gene: .; J gene: TRBJ2-1; V gene: TRBV7-3; clone size: many; CDR3 protein: CASSPDSNEQFF; CDR3 DNA: TGTGCCAGCAGCCCCGATAGCAATGAGCAGTTCTTC
D gene: TRBD1; J gene: TRBJ1-5; V gene: TRBV12-3/TRBV12-4; clone size: .; CDR3 protein: CASSRRDWTGSNQPQHF; CDR3 DNA: TGTGCCAGCAGCCGGAGAGATTGGACAGGGAGCAATCAGCCCCAGCATTTT
D gene: TRBD1; J gene: TRBJ2-2; V gene: TRBV10-1; clone size: many; CDR3 protein: CASLNHRDRGYMGTGELFF; CDR3 DNA: TGCGCCAGCTTAAACCACCGGGACAGGGGCTATATGGGCACCGGGGAGCTGTTTTTT
D gene: .; J gene: TRBJ1-2; V gene: TRBV29-1; clone size: few; CDR3 protein: CSVERSSAANYGYTF; CDR3 DNA: TGCAGCGTTGAACGATCGTCAGCCGCTAACTATGGCTACACCTTC
D gene: .; J gene: TRBJ1-5; V gene: TRBV11-2; clone size: many; CDR3 protein: CASSSGSGPQHF; CDR3 DNA: TGTGCCAGCAGCTCCGGAAGCGGGCCCCAGCATTTT
D gene: .; J gene: TRBJ2-3; V gene: TRBV7-4; clone size: few; CDR3 protein: CASRVKSTDTQYF; CDR3 DNA: TGTGCCAGCCGTGTCAAGTCCACAGATACGCAGTATTTT
D gene: TRBD1; J gene: TRBJ1-5; V gene: TRBV7-8; clone size: .; CDR3 protein: CASSLGPHRGPNQPQHF; CDR3 DNA: TGTGCCAGCAGCTTAGGTCCCCATAGGGGGCCCAATCAGCCCCAGCATTTT
D gene: TRBD2; J gene: TRBJ2-1; V gene: TRBV15; clone size: few; CDR3 protein: CATSRDGLAGGNEQFF; CDR3 DNA: TGTGCCACCAGCAGAGACGGACTAGCGGGAGGAAATGAGCAGTTCTTC
D gene: TRBD1; J gene: TRBJ2-1; V gene: TRBV25-1; clone size: .; CDR3 protein: CASKPGQPYNEQFF; CDR3 DNA: TGTGCCAGCAAACCGGGACAGCCCTACAATGAGCAGTTCTTC
D gene: TRBD1; J gene: TRBJ2-1; V gene: TRBV30; clone size: many; CDR3 protein: CAWSVRTGRFTINNEQFF; CDR3 DNA: TGTGCCTGGAGTGTAAGGACAGGGCGCTTCACCATCAACAATGAGCAGTTCTTC
D gene: .; J gene: TRBJ1-1; V gene: TRBV19; clone size: many; CDR3 protein: CATSREVNTEAFF; CDR3 DNA: TGTGCCACCTCCAGGGAGGTGAACACTGAAGCTTTCTTT
D gene: .; J gene: TRBJ1-1; V gene: TRBV7-2; clone size: many; CDR3 protein: CASSLQGGSTEAFF; CDR3 DNA: TGTGCCAGCAGCTTACAGGGCGGGAGCACTGAAGCTTTCTTT
D gene: .; J gene: TRBJ1-1; V gene: TRBV19; clone size: few; CDR3 protein: CASIDRLNTEAFF; CDR3 DNA: TGTGCCAGTATCGACCGGTTGAACACTGAAGCTTTCTTT
D gene: TRBD1; J gene: TRBJ1-1; V gene: TRBV6-2/TRBV6-3; clone size: many; CDR3 protein: CASIPERDRDTEAFF; CDR3 DNA: TGTGCCAGCATCCCCGAGAGGGACAGGGACACTGAAGCTTTCTTT
D gene: .; J gene: TRBJ1-3; V gene: TRBV28; clone size: many; CDR3 protein: CATISRGSGNTIYF; CDR3 DNA: TGTGCCACCATCTCGCGGGGCTCTGGAAACACCATATATTTT
D gene: TRBD2; J gene: TRBJ2-1; V gene: TRBV6-4; clone size: .; CDR3 protein: CALEGLAGADYNEQFF; CDR3 DNA: TGTGCCTTGGAGGGACTAGCGGGGGCTGACTACAATGAGCAGTTCTTC
D gene: TRBD1; J gene: TRBJ2-7; V gene: TRBV7-9; clone size: many; CDR3 protein: CASSLAGQGYEQYF; CDR3 DNA: TGTGCCAGCAGCTTAGCTGGACAGGGCTACGAGCAGTACTTC
D gene: .; J gene: TRBJ1-2; V gene: TRBV28; clone size: many; CDR3 protein: CASSLTAVLMVGYTF; CDR3 DNA: TGTGCCAGCAGTTTAACGGCGGTGCTCATGGTCGGCTACACCTTC
D gene: .; J gene: TRBJ2-3; V gene: TRBV2; clone size: .; CDR3 protein: CASSQEGGPGIRQYF; CDR3 DNA: TGTGCCAGCAGCCAGGAGGGGGGGCCAGGAATAAGGCAGTATTTT
D gene: TRBD1; J gene: TRBJ1-6; V gene: TRBV6-6; clone size: .; CDR3 protein: CASSYFGQGGSPLHF; CDR3 DNA: TGTGCCAGCAGTTACTTCGGACAGGGTGGTTCACCCCTCCACTTT
D gene: .; J gene: TRBJ2-5; V gene: TRBV6-1; clone size: .; CDR3 protein: CASSEGPGWETQYF; CDR3 DNA: TGTGCCAGCAGTGAAGGGCCAGGGTGGGAGACCCAGTACTTC
D gene: .; J gene: TRBJ2-7; V gene: TRBV11-1; clone size: many; CDR3 protein: CASSSNPTGEQYF; CDR3 DNA: TGTGCCAGCAGTTCCAACCCAACGGGCGAGCAGTACTTC
D gene: .; J gene: TRBJ2-3; V gene: TRBV30; clone size: once; CDR3 protein: CAWSPSVAVSTDTQYF; CDR3 DNA: TGTGCCTGGAGTCCCTCGGTGGCGGTTAGCACAGATACGCAGTATTTT
D gene: TRBD1; J gene: TRBJ2-5; V gene: TRBV6-1; clone size: .; CDR3 protein: CASSRLTGGAETQYF; CDR3 DNA: TGTGCCAGCAGTCGTCTAACAGGGGGCGCGGAGACCCAGTACTTC
D gene: .; J gene: TRBJ2-7; V gene: TRBV12-3/TRBV12-4; clone size: few; CDR3 protein: CASSLLTGREQYF; CDR3 DNA: TGTGCCAGCAGTTTACTGACAGGGAGGGAGCAGTACTTC
D gene: .; J gene: TRBJ1-5; V gene: TRBV6-2/TRBV6-3; clone size: .; CDR3 protein: CASSYGPYQPQHF; CDR3 DNA: TGTGCCAGCAGTTACGGCCCCTATCAGCCCCAGCATTTT
D gene: TRBD1; J gene: TRBJ2-7; V gene: TRBV5-5; clone size: .; CDR3 protein: CASSSKTGTGGDEQYF; CDR3 DNA: TGTGCCAGCAGCTCTAAAACCGGGACAGGGGGCGACGAGCAGTACTTC
D gene: .; J gene: TRBJ1-2; V gene: TRBV19; clone size: many; CDR3 protein: CASSGGLALSRGYTF; CDR3 DNA: TGTGCCAGTAGTGGGGGGCTGGCGCTCTCCAGGGGCTACACCTTC
D gene: .; J gene: TRBJ1-3; V gene: TRBV20-1; clone size: .; CDR3 protein: CSARDPQLLDTIYF; CDR3 DNA: TGCAGTGCTAGAGATCCCCAATTACTAGACACCATATATTTT
D gene: .; J gene: TRBJ2-6; V gene: TRBV28; clone size: few; CDR3 protein: CASSLSGNGANVLTF; CDR3 DNA: TGTGCCAGCAGTTTATCAGGCAATGGGGCCAACGTCCTGACTTTC
D gene: TRBD1; J gene: TRBJ2-5; V gene: TRBV28; clone size: many; CDR3 protein: CASSFAGGLGKTQYF; CDR3 DNA: TGTGCCAGCAGTTTTGCAGGGGGCCTGGGGAAGACCCAGTACTTC
D gene: TRBD2; J gene: TRBJ2-1; V gene: TRBV29-1; clone size: few; CDR3 protein: CSVGGSSGRALDEQFF; CDR3 DNA: TGCAGCGTCGGTGGGTCTAGCGGGAGGGCCTTGGATGAGCAGTTCTTC
D gene: TRBD1; J gene: TRBJ2-3; V gene: TRBV7-2; clone size: many; CDR3 protein: CASRFDRDPTHTQYF; CDR3 DNA: TGTGCCAGCAGATTTGACAGGGACCCGACACATACGCAGTATTTT
D gene: TRBD1; J gene: TRBJ1-1; V gene: TRBV7-9; clone size: many; CDR3 protein: CASSSQQGGTEAFF; CDR3 DNA: TGTGCCAGCAGCTCCCAACAGGGGGGCACTGAAGCTTTCTTT
D gene: .; J gene: TRBJ2-3; V gene: TRBV7-9; clone size: many; CDR3 protein: CASSFSKSPTRHSSTDTQYF; CDR3 DNA: TGTGCCAGCAGCTTTTCGAAATCACCCACAAGGCACTCGTCCACAGATACGCAGTATTTT